This T cell receptor (beta chain) was captured by sequencing in a study of T cells of healthy individuals. Concerning this clonotype: No conserved phenylalanine or tryptophan is present at the end of the CDR3, so a read error is the likely explanation.

Germline V gene sequence: CDR1 SGDLS, CDR2 YYNGEE. This CDR3 comprises 16 residues. V shed 0 bases and J 1 base; nucleotides not matched to a gene: 6. TCRdb reprocessed the 5' RACE reads with MiXCR, giving one entry per CDR3 protein. Of 85,000 to 100,000 distinct CDR3 sequences listed, 17% are singletons. The origin of this receptor is a human donor in good health. The V call is TRBV9, the J call TRBJ1-1; 7 bases map to TRBD1. CDR3 in amino acids: CASSVGRGTENTEAFL. CDR3 DNA: TGTGCCAGCAGCGTAGGGCGAGGGACAGAGAACACTGAAGCTTTCCTT.